One and the same sample provided the 19 T cell receptor beta chains below, sequenced in a study of blood T cell repertoires in COVID-19. Method: immunoSEQ multiplex PCR; TCRdb's copy keeps in-frame clones and lacks some. Of around 57,000 clones listed, 82% are singletons. Input material: peripheral blood. Receptor source: a woman aged 55-70 years with acute or convalescent COVID-19.

The rearrangement joins TRBV14 to TRBJ2-3, with 8 bases aligning to TRBD2. V shed 4 bases, J shed 0 bases, and the junction held 6 bases outside the gene matches. Per the germline V gene, CDR1 is SGHDN and CDR2 is FVKESK. CDR3 length: 16 residues. The CDR3 nucleotides read TGTGCCAGCAGCCGGACCGGGGGGGTGAGCACAGATACGCAGTATTTT. Amino acid sequence: CASSRTGGVSTDTQYF.

The chain has TRBV5-1 and TRBJ2-1; 8 bases match TRBD2. Germline V gives CDR1 SGHRS, CDR2 YFSETQ. The CDR3 has 16 residues. The V gene end was trimmed by 2 bases and the J gene end by 0 bases; junction bases not matched to a gene: 4. CDR3 bases: TGCGCCAGCAGCTTTCAGGGGACTAGCTCCTACAATGAGCAGTTCTTC. This translates into CASSFQGTSSYNEQFF.

This clone was counted between two and nine times. The J gene is TRBJ2-2, the V gene TRBV19, with D possibly being TRBD2 (6 bases). V was pared by 2 bases and J by 4 bases, with 11 bases between. The CDR3 runs 15 residues. CDR1 LNHDA and CDR2 SQIVND come from the germline V gene (reference sequence). The CDR3: CASSINQGGTGELFF. The DNA for the CDR3 is TGTGCCAGTAGTATAAATCAGGGAGGCACCGGGGAGCTGTTTTTT.

The chain couples TRBV6-5 to TRBJ2-7; 9 bases line up with TRBD1. The trim removed 6 bases at V and 5 bases at J, leaving 11 bases unmatched. Germline CDR1 MNHEY, CDR2 SVGAGI. The CDR3 is 15 amino acids. CDR3 sequence: CASRYLGTGHDEQYF. The CDR3 DNA reads as TGTGCCAGCAGATACCTGGGGACAGGGCACGACGAGCAGTACTTC.

The chain uses TRBV5-1 and TRBJ1-3; unclear D gene. This CDR3 comprises 13 residues. Trimming left V 3 bases short and J 4 bases short, with 8 bases between. Germline lookup yields CDR1 SGHRS and CDR2 YFSETQ. The CDR3 here is CASSSTGGNTIYF. The CDR3 DNA reads as TGCGCCAGCAGCTCCACCGGGGGAAACACCATATATTTT. Combining the CDR3 with reference TRBV5-1 and TRBJ1-3 gives the whole variable domain KAGVTQTPRYLIKTRGQQVTLSCSPISGHRSVSWYQQTPGQGLQFLFEYFSETQRNKGNFPGRFSGRQFSNSRSEMNVSTLELGDSALYLCASSSTGGNTIYFGEGSWLTVV.

This clone was observed a single time. CDR3 in amino acids: CASSTQGRTEAFF. The CDR3 nucleotides are TGTGCCAGCAGTACACAGGGTCGGACTGAAGCTTTCTTT. The rearrangement joins TRBV6-6 to TRBJ1-1; D perhaps matches TRBD1 (6 bases). V was clipped by 5 bases and J by 5 bases, with 12 bases between them. Germline V gene lookup returns CDR1 MNHNY and CDR2 SVGAGI (reference sequence). This CDR3 has 13 residues.

With respect to this clone: An end of the junction does not agree with germline; a read error may underlie this. V gene TRBV2 combines with J gene TRBJ1-2; the match to TRBD1 covers 7 bases. Germline V gene lookup returns CDR1 SNHLY and CDR2 FYNNEI. This CDR3 comprises 15 residues. As DNA, the CDR3 is TGTGCCAGCAGCGAAGAAGGACAGGAGAGCTATGGCTACACCTTC. Translated, it gives CASSEEGQESYGYTF.

This clone has only one observation. This chain links TRBV18 with TRBJ1-3; 7 bases align to TRBD1. This CDR3 comprises 17 residues. CDR1 and CDR2 from the germline V gene are KGHSH and LQKENI. V trimming: 4 bases; J trimming: 0 bases; junction bases outside the gene matches: 9. The CDR3 DNA is TGTGCCAGCTCACTTAATAGAGGGGGCTACTCTGGAAACACCATATATTTT. Protein product: CASSLNRGGYSGNTIYF.

The gene calls are TRBV7-2 and TRBJ1-2, with a tentative D call TRBD1 (5 bases). Trimming cost V 4 bases and J 2 bases, with 14 bases left between them. Germline values: CDR1 SGHTA, CDR2 FQGNSA. The length of the CDR3 is 15 residues. The CDR3 loop reads CASSYRSGGNYGYTF. The CDR3 nucleotides are TGTGCCAGCAGCTACAGGTCGGGTGGGAACTATGGCTACACCTTC. The full variable domain, its missing parts supplied by reference TRBV7-2 and TRBJ1-2, is GAGVSQSPSNKVTEKGKDVELRCDPISGHTALYWYRQSLGQGLEFLIYFQGNSAPDKSGLPSDRFSAERTGGSVSTLTIQRTQQEDSAVYLCASSYRSGGNYGYTFGSGTRLTVV.

The chain links TRBV5-4 to TRBJ2-1; 7 nucleotides match TRBD2. Germline values: CDR1 SGHNT, CDR2 YYREEE (reference sequence). This CDR3 has 14 residues. V lost 2 bases, J lost 7 bases, and 6 bases stayed unmatched. The CDR3 nucleotides read TGTGCCAGCAGCTTCATCAGGGAGGGGAATGAGCAGTTCTTC. Translation: CASSFIREGNEQFF.

The rearrangement uses TRBV7-2 and TRBJ2-7, with D perhaps TRBD2 (7 bases). Germline CDR1 is SGHTA and CDR2 is FQGNSA. Trimming stripped 1 base from V and 0 bases from J, with 10 bases between. The CDR3 has 15 residues. The CDR3 sequence: CASSLVAGASYEQYF. The CDR3, as DNA: TGTGCCAGCAGCTTAGTGGCGGGGGCCTCCTACGAGCAGTACTTC.

The CDR3 sequence is CASSQGGNEQFF. Written as DNA, the CDR3 is TGTGCCAGCAGCCAGGGGGGCAATGAGCAGTTCTTC. The V and J genes are TRBV4-2 and TRBJ2-1; D possibly corresponds to TRBD2 (6 bases). The ends were cut back, 3 bases at V and 6 bases at J, with 6 bases in the middle. The CDR3 is made up of 12 amino acids. Germline lookup yields CDR1 LGHNA and CDR2 YNFKEQ.

The chain recombines TRBV5-1 with TRBJ2-1, with 9 bases identical to TRBD1. The CDR3 length is 14 residues. Per the germline V gene, CDR1 is SGHRS and CDR2 is YFSETQ. V shed 5 bases, J shed 7 bases, and the junction held 7 bases outside the gene matches. The DNA for the CDR3 is TGCGCCAGCAGTTCTTTACAGGGGGCAAATGAGCAGTTCTTC. It translates to CASSSLQGANEQFF.

This chain uses TRBV30 with TRBJ1-6; the D is unclear. Germline CDR1 is GTSNPN and CDR2 is SVGIG (reference sequence). The CDR3 runs 13 residues. The V end lost 1 base, the J end lost 7 bases, and 8 bases lay between the germline ends. CDR3 coding DNA: TGTGCCTGGAGTGACGGGAGGAATTCACCCCTCCACTTT. Amino acid sequence: CAWSDGRNSPLHF.

This chain joins TRBV3-1 (or the pseudogene TRBV3-2) and TRBJ1-5, with D possibly being TRBD1 (6 bases). The CDR3 covers 15 residues. The V end was cut by 1 base, the J end by 9 bases, with 16 bases between. Germline CDR1 is LGHDT and CDR2 is YNNKEL (reference sequence). The CDR3 is CASSQVFQGQWPQHF. DNA of the CDR3: TGTGCCAGCAGCCAAGTGTTCCAGGGACAATGGCCCCAGCATTTT.

The chain combines TRBV7-8 with TRBJ2-3, with TRBD2 as a possible D gene (6 bases). The V gene's germline CDR1 is SGHVS and CDR2 FQNEAQ. The CDR3 has 16 residues. V gave up 1 base and J gave up 1 base, with 12 bases separating them. The CDR3 region has the DNA TGTGCCAGCAGCTTAGTCGTCAGGGAGGGCACAGATACGCAGTATTTT. Protein sequence: CASSLVVREGTDTQYF.

The chain employs TRBV7-8 and TRBJ2-1; 9 bases are a match to TRBD1. V was clipped by 3 bases and J by 9 bases; unmatched bases: 9. Germline V gives CDR1 SGHVS, CDR2 FQNEAQ. The CDR3 has 15 amino acids. CDR3 in DNA: TGTGCCAGCAGCTTTTCCGGGACAGGGTCGGTTGAGCAGTTCTTC. Translation: CASSFSGTGSVEQFF.

V is TRBV19 and J is TRBJ1-5, with 9 bases matching TRBD1. Germline V gene lookup returns CDR1 LNHDA and CDR2 SQIVND (reference sequence). The CDR3 extends over 14 amino acids. V trimming: 4 bases; J trimming: 6 bases; junction bases outside the gene matches: 4. CDR3 sequence reads: CASSTRTGAQPQHF. CDR3 coding DNA: TGTGCCAGTAGTACAAGGACAGGGGCTCAGCCCCAGCATTTT.

The V gene is TRBV15, the J gene TRBJ1-4; TRBD1 agrees at 9 bases. Germline V gene data show CDR1 as LNHNV and CDR2 as YYDKDF (reference sequence). The CDR3 length is 16 residues. The V and J ends lost 1 base and 8 bases, in that order; junction bases with no gene match: 8. The CDR3 nucleotides read TGTGCCACCAGCAGAGCAACAGGGGGCGCGGGAGAAAAACTGTTTTTT. Residues: CATSRATGGAGEKLFF.